Detailed here is one TCR beta chain. Deletions cut 3 bases from V and 1 base from J, with 23 bases between. CDR3 length: 19 residues. CDR1 and CDR2 from the germline V gene are SGHVS and FQNEAQ. The data derive from a study of T cell changes during pregnancy in multiple sclerosis. TCRdb's copy holds only in-frame clones and misses some; the assay was immunoSEQ multiplex PCR. The repertoire holds tens of thousands of clones, with about 92% as singletons. The source of this sequence is a female donor with multiple sclerosis, enrolled in a pregnancy study. This specimen consisted of CD4+ T cells from peripheral blood mononuclear cells, obtained after pregnancy. This chain connects TRBV7-8 to TRBJ2-3, with TRBD1 as a possible D gene (6 bases). The CDR3 DNA reads as TGTGCCAGCAGCTTCGTGGGACCAGGGGAGCCTCCTGGCACAGATACGCAGTATTTT. This codes for CASSFVGPGEPPGTDTQYF.